A single T cell receptor (beta chain) is shown here with its context. CDR1 SEHNR and CDR2 FQNEAQ come from the germline V gene (reference sequence). V was shortened by 1 base and J by 1 base, with 10 bases between the two germline ends. The CDR3 contains 16 residues. This entry belongs to a study of blood T cell repertoires in COVID-19. Looking at the study overall: T cells, B-cell-depleted T cells, or PBMCs provided the cDNA or gDNA that served as material.

Per the study methods: Amplification of reference gene primers provided the estimated nucleated cell counts. Repertoires were generated with immunoSEQ multiplex PCR, while TCRdb's copy carries only in-frame clones and drops some. V and J calls and clone size are given by that table; D and trimming were obtained from the DNA. The table has roughly 60,000 clones, around 83% seen once; the top ten hold less than 6.5%. The specimen was peripheral blood. The clonotype originates from a woman in her sixties with acute or convalescent COVID-19. The V call is TRBV7-9, the J call TRBJ2-2, with D perhaps TRBD2 (5 bases). In DNA, the CDR3 is TGTGCCAGCAGCTTAGGGCTAGCCCTGAACACCGGGGAGCTGTTTTTT. This gives the protein CASSLGLALNTGELFF.